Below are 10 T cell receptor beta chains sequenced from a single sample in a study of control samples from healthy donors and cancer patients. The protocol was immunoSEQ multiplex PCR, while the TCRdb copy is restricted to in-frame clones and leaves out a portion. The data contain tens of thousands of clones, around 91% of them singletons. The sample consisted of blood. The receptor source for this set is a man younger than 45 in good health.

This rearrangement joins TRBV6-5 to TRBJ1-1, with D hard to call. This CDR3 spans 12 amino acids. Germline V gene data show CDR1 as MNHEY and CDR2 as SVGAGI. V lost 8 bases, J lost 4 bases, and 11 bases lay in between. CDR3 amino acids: CASRRKGTEAFF. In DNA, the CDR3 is TGTGCCAGCCGCCGAAAGGGCACTGAAGCTTTCTTT.

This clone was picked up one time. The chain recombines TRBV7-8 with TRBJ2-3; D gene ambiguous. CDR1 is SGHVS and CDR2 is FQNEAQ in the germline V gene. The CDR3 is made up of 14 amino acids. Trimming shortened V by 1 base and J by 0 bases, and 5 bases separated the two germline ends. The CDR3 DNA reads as TGTGCCAGCAGCTTAGAGAGCAGCACAGATACGCAGTATTTT. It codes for CASSLESSTDTQYF.

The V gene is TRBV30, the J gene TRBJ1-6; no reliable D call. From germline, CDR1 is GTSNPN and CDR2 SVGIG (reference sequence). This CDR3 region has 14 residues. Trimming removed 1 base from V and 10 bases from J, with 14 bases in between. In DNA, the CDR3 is TGTGCCTGGAGTGAAGAGGGAAGAAGATCACCCCTCCACTTT. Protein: CAWSEEGRRSPLHF. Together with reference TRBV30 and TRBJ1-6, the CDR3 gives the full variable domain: SQTIHQWPATLVQPVGSPLSLECTVEGTSNPNLYWYRQAAGRGLQLLFYSVGIGQISSEVPQNLSASRPQDRQFILSSKKLLLSDSGFYLCAWSEEGRRSPLHFGNGTRLTVT.

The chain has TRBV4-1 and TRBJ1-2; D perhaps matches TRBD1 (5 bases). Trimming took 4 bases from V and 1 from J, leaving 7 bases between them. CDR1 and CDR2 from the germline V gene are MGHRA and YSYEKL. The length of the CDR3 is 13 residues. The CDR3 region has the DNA TGCGCCAGCAGCCCCCAGGGTAACTATGGCTACACCTTC. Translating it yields CASSPQGNYGYTF.

DNA of the CDR3: TGCGCCAGCAGCCCTTCATCGGGACACAGCAACGAGCAGTACTTC. The encoded protein is CASSPSSGHSNEQYF. The chain couples TRBV4-1 to TRBJ2-7, with a tentative D call TRBD1 (6 bases). CDR3 length: 15 amino acids. V gave up 4 bases and J gave up 5 bases, with 18 bases separating them. CDR1 and CDR2 from the germline V gene are MGHRA and YSYEKL.

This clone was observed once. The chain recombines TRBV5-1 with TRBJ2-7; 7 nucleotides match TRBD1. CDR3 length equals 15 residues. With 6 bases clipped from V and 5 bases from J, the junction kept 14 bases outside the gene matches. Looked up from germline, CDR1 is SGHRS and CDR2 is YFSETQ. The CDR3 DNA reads TGCGCCAGCAAGGAGACCGGGACAGTAGAGAACGAGCAGTACTTC. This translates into CASKETGTVENEQYF.

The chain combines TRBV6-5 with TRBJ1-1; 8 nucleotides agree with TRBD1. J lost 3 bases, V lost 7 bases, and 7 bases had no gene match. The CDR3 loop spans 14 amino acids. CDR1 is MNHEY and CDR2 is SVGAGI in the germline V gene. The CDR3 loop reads CASNRQGRDTEAFF. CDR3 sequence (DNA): TGTGCCAGCAACAGACAGGGGAGAGACACTGAAGCTTTCTTT.

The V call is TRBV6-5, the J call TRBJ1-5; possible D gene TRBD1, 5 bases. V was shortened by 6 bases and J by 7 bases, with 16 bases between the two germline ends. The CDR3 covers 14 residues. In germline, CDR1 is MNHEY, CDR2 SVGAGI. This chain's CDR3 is CASSRVLGGQPQHF. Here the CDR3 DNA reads TGTGCCAGCAGCCGTGTGCTCGGGGGGCAGCCCCAGCATTTT.

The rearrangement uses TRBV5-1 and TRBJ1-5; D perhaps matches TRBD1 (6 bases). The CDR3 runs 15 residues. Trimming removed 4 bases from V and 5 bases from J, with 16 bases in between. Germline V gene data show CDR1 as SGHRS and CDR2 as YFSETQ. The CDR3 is CASSAHRDSDQPQHF. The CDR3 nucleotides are TGCGCCAGCAGCGCCCACAGGGATTCCGATCAGCCCCAGCATTTT.

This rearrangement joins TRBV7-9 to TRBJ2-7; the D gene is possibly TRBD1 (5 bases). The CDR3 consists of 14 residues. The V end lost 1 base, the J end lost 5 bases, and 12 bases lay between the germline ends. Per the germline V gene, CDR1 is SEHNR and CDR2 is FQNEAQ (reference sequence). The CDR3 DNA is TGTGCCAGCAGCTTAGGGGGCTCTAAAAACGAGCAGTACTTC. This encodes CASSLGGSKNEQYF.